This TCR beta chain comes out of a study of blood T cell repertoires in COVID-19. Study information: Collection of acute and convalescent COVID-19 samples took place in the United States, Italy and Spain. T cells, B-cell-depleted T cells, or PBMCs provided the cDNA or gDNA that served as material.

A Seattle source enrolled patients during active infection and followed them longitudinally. Original data processing: Amplification of reference gene primers was used by the study to estimate nucleated cell counts. Assay: immunoSEQ multiplex PCR; the TCRdb copy retains only in-frame clones and omits some. D and trimming come from the DNA, and the V and J calls and clone size come from that table. The sample has approximately 180,000 clones, 85% seen once; the top ten hold 18%. The CDR3 consists of 16 residues. J gave up 4 bases and V 0 bases, and 5 bases lay outside the gene matches. Looked up from germline, CDR1 is LGHDT and CDR2 is YNNKEL (reference sequence).

The TCR sequence derives from a person aged 70 to 85 with COVID-19, enrolled during active disease. The V and J genes are TRBV3-1 (or the pseudogene TRBV3-2) and TRBJ2-1; 8 nucleotides agree with TRBD1. Input material: peripheral blood. CDR3 sequence (DNA): TGTGCCAGCAGCCAAGAGGGGCAGGGGGCTTACAATGAGCAGTTCTTC. Its translation: CASSQEGQGAYNEQFF.